Shown below are 4 T cell receptor beta chains from a single sample sequenced in a study of T cell responses to AZD1222 COVID-19 vaccine. Here immunoSEQ multiplex PCR was the method, and the copy in TCRdb shows in-frame clones only, minus some. This sample has tens of thousands of clones, with roughly 89% found just once. The sequencing here drew on peripheral blood, taken on day 0 of AZD1222 vaccination. Receptors originate from an adult in good health.

A remark on this clone: This same CDR3 is encoded by further DNA sequences in the sample. The chain carries TRBV7-9 and TRBJ2-7; D perhaps matches TRBD1 (6 bases). Germline V gene sequence: CDR1 SEHNR, CDR2 FQNEAQ (reference sequence). The ends were cut back, 4 bases at V and 4 bases at J, with 8 bases in the middle. The CDR3 spans 12 residues. This chain's CDR3 is CASSSQGYEQYF. The CDR3, as DNA: TGTGCCAGCAGCTCACAGGGTTACGAGCAGTACTTC.

The rearrangement links TRBV20-1 to TRBJ2-5, with D hard to call. Germline CDR1 reads DFQATT; CDR2 reads SNEGSKA (reference sequence). The CDR3 has 10 residues. V shed 6 bases and J shed 5 bases, with 7 bases lying between them. CDR3 sequence: CSARRETQYF. The DNA for the CDR3 is TGCAGTGCACGAAGGGAGACCCAGTACTTC.

V is TRBV6-5 and J is TRBJ2-3, with D possibly called TRBD1 or TRBD2 (5 bases each). Per germline, CDR1 MNHEY and CDR2 SVGAGI. The CDR3 is made up of 14 amino acids. Trimming removed 8 bases at V and 0 bases at J, with 12 bases between. Written as DNA, the CDR3 is TGTGCCAGCCAGGGAGCGTATAGCACAGATACGCAGTATTTT. Amino acids: CASQGAYSTDTQYF.

The genes are TRBV6-6 and TRBJ1-4, with 7 positions matching TRBD1. Germline V CDR1 and CDR2: MNHNY, SVGAGI (reference sequence). The CDR3 length is 21 residues. V lost 5 bases and J lost 6; bases outside the gene matches: 27. CDR3 region: CASSRDSFQPSPKEDDEKLFF. The CDR3 nucleotides are TGTGCCAGCAGTCGGGACAGCTTTCAACCCTCCCCGAAGGAAGACGATGAAAAACTGTTTTTT.